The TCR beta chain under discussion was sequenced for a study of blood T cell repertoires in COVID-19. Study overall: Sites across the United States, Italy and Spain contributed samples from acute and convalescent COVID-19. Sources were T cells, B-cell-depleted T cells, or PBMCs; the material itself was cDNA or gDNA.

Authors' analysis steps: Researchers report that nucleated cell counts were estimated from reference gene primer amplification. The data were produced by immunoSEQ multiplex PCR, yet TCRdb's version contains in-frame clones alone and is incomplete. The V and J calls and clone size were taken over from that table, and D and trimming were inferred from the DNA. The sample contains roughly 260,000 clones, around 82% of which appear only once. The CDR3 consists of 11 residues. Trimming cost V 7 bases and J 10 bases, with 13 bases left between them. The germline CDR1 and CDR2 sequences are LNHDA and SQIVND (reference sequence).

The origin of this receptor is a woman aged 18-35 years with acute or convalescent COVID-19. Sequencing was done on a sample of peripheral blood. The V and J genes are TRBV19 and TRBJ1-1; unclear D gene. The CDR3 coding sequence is TGTGCCAGTACTCAGGATTTTGGAGCTTTCTTT. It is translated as CASTQDFGAFF.